This T cell receptor beta chain was sequenced in a study of blood T cell repertoires in COVID-19 (dated by TCRdb to 2019 to 2021). A note on the overall study: Samples covering the acute and convalescent phases of COVID-19 were provided by collaborators in the United States, Italy and Spain. The prospective study material was composed of cDNA or gDNA derived from T cells, B-cell-depleted T cells, or PBMCs. HLA class I and class II types, where available, came from metadata supplied by the sample provider rather than from assay-based typing. The dataset comprised deeply sampled blood TCRbeta repertoires from subjects exposed to, actively infected with, or recovered from COVID-19. A freely available public database, intended as a resource for researchers studying the immune response to SARS-CoV-2, is where the repertoires were released. Nearly every sample came with metadata listing a de-identified subject ID, COVID-19 status, age in years and sex. Samples came from the ongoing ImmuneRACE study (first 160 participants) plus 1,254 subjects from 6 global collaborators. The full study reports these points: Clinical and demographic metadata were provided uncurated, with the amount varying by source and participant.

TCRbeta CDR3 regions were amplified from genomic DNA using the immunoSEQ Assay, a bias-controlled multiplex PCR. For the original study's pipeline: Nucleated cell counts per sample were estimated from amplification of reference gene primers within the assay. Sequence reads were collapsed and filtered to measure the absolute abundance of every unique TCRbeta CDR3 rearrangement. For each sample, productive Simpson clonality was calculated as the square root of Simpson's diversity index over productive rearrangements. In TCRdb, the immuneACCESS table is reduced to in-frame sequences with V and J assigned. These tables do not hold every clone; where another copy was compared, an unresolved V gene accounts for under half, and the others remain unexplained. The V and J calls and clone size were taken over from that table, and D and trimming were inferred from the DNA. For this sample the table gives 55,000 or so clones, of which roughly 89% were detected only once. The biggest ten clones account for roughly 6.5% of the sample.

For CDR1 and CDR2, the germline V gene lists MGHRA and YSYEKL. The CDR3 contains 15 residues, cysteine and phenylalanine counted. Of all the DNA, just the CDR3 is kept, 45 bases in frame from base 1. In Seattle, one collaborating source enrolled patients while the infection was active and tracked those patients longitudinally over the course of disease. The collaborating institutions used their own protocols to collect whole blood in K2EDTA tubes. For TCRbeta analysis, collaborators shipped samples in one of three forms: frozen whole blood, isolated PBMCs, or DNA extracted from either of those sample types. As for this clone: The target of this receptor is not known. At one end the junction does not follow the germline gene, possibly because of a read error.

Source material: peripheral blood. This clonotype originated in a woman in her sixties or seventies with COVID-19, enrolled during active disease. The rearranged segments are TRBV4-1 and TRBJ2-2; 9 central bases correspond to TRBD2. The CDR3 protein is CASSQPSGNPGELFF. The nucleotide sequence reads TGCGCCAGCAGCCAACCTAGCGGGAACCCCGGGGAGCTGTTTTTT.